Reported below is one TCR beta chain. Its specificity is not known. These data come from a study of T cell repertoires in cytomegalovirus infection. TCRdb ran MiXCR on the reads and lists one entry per CDR3 protein. The sample holds around 710,000 distinct CDR3 sequences, 25% to 30% seen once. The sequence came from a human donor in good health (CMV status not recorded). Some clones in this sample may be carry-over from other donors' samples. Here the sequenced sample was cultured CD8+ T cells from PBMCs, taken from culture after CMV antigen stimulation.

This CDR3 is CASSQGFADEQFF. Here the CDR3 DNA reads TGCGCCAGCAGCCAAGGATTTGCCGATGAGCAGTTCTTC. The chain links TRBV4-3 to TRBJ2-1; no clear D gene. This CDR3 spans 13 amino acids. V dropped 1 base and J dropped 8 bases, with 9 bases sitting between them. CDR1 is LGHNA and CDR2 is YSLEER in the germline V gene.